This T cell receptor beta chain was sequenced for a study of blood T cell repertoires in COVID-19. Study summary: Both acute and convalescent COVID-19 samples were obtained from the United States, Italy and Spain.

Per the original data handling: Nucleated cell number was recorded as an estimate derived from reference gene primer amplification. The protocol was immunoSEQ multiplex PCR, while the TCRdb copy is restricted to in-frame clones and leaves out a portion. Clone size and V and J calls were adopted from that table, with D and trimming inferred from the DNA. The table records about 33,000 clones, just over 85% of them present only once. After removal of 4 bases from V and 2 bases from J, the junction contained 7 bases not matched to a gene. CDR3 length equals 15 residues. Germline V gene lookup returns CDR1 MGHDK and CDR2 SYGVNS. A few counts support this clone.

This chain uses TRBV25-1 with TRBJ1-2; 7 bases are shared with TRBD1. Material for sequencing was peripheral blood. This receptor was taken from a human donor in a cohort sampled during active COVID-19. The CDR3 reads CASSGQGLGNYGYTF. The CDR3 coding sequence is TGTGCCAGCAGTGGACAGGGTTTGGGCAACTATGGCTACACCTTC.